One T cell receptor beta chain is described in this entry. Trimming shortened V by 3 bases and J by 0 bases, and 6 bases separated the two germline ends. The CDR3 contains 14 residues. Germline V lookup: CDR1 KGHSH, CDR2 LQKENI. This table comes from immunoSEQ multiplex PCR, and its TCRdb copy is limited to in-frame clones, with some not included. The table includes about 6,200 clones, approximately 74% detected once. These data originate in a study of the immune and genomic landscape of osteosarcoma. Primary, local recurrence and metastasis osteosarcoma tumors were taken after treatment from poor-prognosis patients.

The sample taken for sequencing was osteosarcoma tumor tissue from the lung. This chain links TRBV18 with TRBJ2-4, with D hard to call. This TCR was recovered from a human donor with osteosarcoma. CDR3 sequence (DNA): TGTGCCAGCTCACCGAGCTTAGCCAAAAACATTCAGTACTTC. Translating it yields CASSPSLAKNIQYF.